This entry lists 29 T cell receptor beta chains sequenced from one sample in a study of Ad26.COV2.S vaccination and SARS-CoV-2 variants. TCRdb's copy holds only in-frame clones and misses some; the assay was immunoSEQ multiplex PCR. Found here are hundreds of thousands of clones, 83% of them singletons; the top ten hold more than 7%. Regarding treatment: approximately 18 received Ad26.COV2.S at low or high dose, single or two shots; several received placebo; per-sample allocation not given. Collection of samples fell on day 63 after the first vaccine or placebo injection. The material sequenced was peripheral blood, taken in a trial of Ad26.COV2.S vaccine versus placebo. These receptors came from a person between 18 and 65 years old who received the Ad26.COV2.S COVID-19 vaccine or a placebo.

Many counts were recorded for this clone. V is TRBV18 and J is TRBJ1-2; D is undetermined. This CDR3 contains 13 residues. Germline CDR1 and CDR2: KGHSH and LQKENI. Trimming left V 1 base short and J 6 bases short, with 9 bases between. As DNA, the CDR3 is TGTGCCAGCTCACCACTTAGGTCAGATGGCTACACCTTC. Protein sequence: CASSPLRSDGYTF.

The chain is built from TRBV24-1 and TRBJ2-1, with TRBD1 identical over 9 bases. The CDR3 is 15 residues long. J gave up 8 bases and V 5 bases, and 9 bases lay outside the gene matches. CDR1 and CDR2 (germline): KGHDR, SFDVKD. Here the CDR3 reads CATSVPTGGLDEQFF. The CDR3, as DNA: TGTGCCACCAGTGTACCGACAGGGGGTCTGGATGAGCAGTTCTTC.

CDR3: CASRIRQTNTEAFF. As DNA, the CDR3 is TGTGCCAGCAGGATCCGACAAACGAACACTGAAGCTTTCTTT. The V gene is TRBV5-4, the J gene TRBJ1-1; unclear D gene. The CDR3 is made up of 14 amino acids. Germline values: CDR1 SGHNT, CDR2 YYREEE (reference sequence). V lost 5 bases and J lost 1, with 12 bases in between.

This chain links TRBV4-1 with TRBJ1-1; D is unclear. The ends were cut back, 5 bases at V and 2 bases at J, with 12 bases in the middle. The CDR3 totals 14 residues. Germline V gives CDR1 MGHRA, CDR2 YSYEKL. The DNA for the CDR3 is TGCGCCAGCAGCTTGGCCGGGGATAACACTGAAGCTTTCTTT. Its protein product is CASSLAGDNTEAFF.

On this clone: The junction does not match germline at one end; this may be a read error. V usage is TRBV6-1 and J usage is TRBJ2-7; no reliable D call. CDR1 MNHNS and CDR2 SASEGT come from the germline V gene. CDR3 size: 13 residues. The DNA of the CDR3 is TGTGCCAGCACTGAAGGCATAGACTACGAGCAGTACTTC. Its protein is CASTEGIDYEQYF.

This sequence joins TRBV2 and TRBJ2-4, with D possibly being TRBD1 or TRBD2 (6 bases each). Germline CDR1 is SNHLY and CDR2 is FYNNEI. V shed 3 bases and J shed 9 bases, with 18 bases lying between them. CDR3 length: 15 residues. The chain's CDR3 is CASSDSPRGVGIQYF. CDR3 DNA sequence: TGTGCCAGCAGTGATTCCCCTAGGGGGGTAGGCATTCAGTACTTC.

The rearrangement uses TRBV27 and TRBJ2-7; D may be TRBD2 (6 bases). From germline, CDR1 is MNHEY and CDR2 SMNVEV (reference sequence). The CDR3 covers 16 residues. The germline V and J ends were trimmed by 1 base and 1 base, with 14 bases remaining between them. This chain's CDR3 is CASSLFGGMKSYEQYF. The CDR3 DNA is TGTGCCAGCAGTTTATTTGGCGGGATGAAGTCCTACGAGCAGTACTTC.

This chain connects TRBV27 to TRBJ2-7; D might be TRBD2 (5 bases). The V end was cut by 5 bases, the J end by 2 bases, with 10 bases between. Germline V gene data show CDR1 as MNHEY and CDR2 as SMNVEV (reference sequence). This CDR3 contains 13 residues. The CDR3 region has the DNA TGTGCCAGCAGTCAGGAGCGGACCTACGAGCAGTACTTC. This encodes CASSQERTYEQYF.

The V gene is TRBV11-2, the J gene TRBJ2-2; maybe TRBD1 (6 bases). The CDR3 covers 15 residues. The germline V gene has CDR1 SGHAT and CDR2 FQNNGV. V gave up 1 base and J gave up 6 bases, with 12 bases separating them. This CDR3 reads CASSLAAGVAGELFF. CDR3 nucleotides: TGTGCCAGCAGCTTAGCAGCAGGGGTCGCCGGGGAGCTGTTTTTT.

The chain uses TRBV11-2 and TRBJ2-3; D gene ambiguous. Germline values: CDR1 SGHAT, CDR2 FQNNGV. The germline V and J ends were trimmed by 3 bases and 1 base, with 5 bases remaining between them. The CDR3 length is 13 residues. CDR3 nucleotide sequence: TGTGCCAGCAGCTTTTCGGGCACAGATACGCAGTATTTT. This translates into CASSFSGTDTQYF. Looking up the rest from reference TRBV11-2 and TRBJ2-3 gives the full variable domain: EAGVAQSPRYKIIEKRQSVAFWCNPISGHATLYWYQQILGQGPKLLIQFQNNGVVDDSQLPKDRFSAERLKGVDSTLKIQPAKLEDSAVYLCASSFSGTDTQYFGPGTRLTVL.

V is TRBV5-1 and J is TRBJ2-5, with D perhaps given as TRBD1 or TRBD2 (5 bases each). This CDR3 spans 15 amino acids. V gave up 3 bases and J gave up 3 bases, with 15 bases separating them. Germline loops: CDR1 SGHRS, CDR2 YFSETQ. CDR3 DNA: TGCGCCAGCAGCTCGGCAACCGGGGCGAAAGAGACCCAGTACTTC. The encoded protein is CASSSATGAKETQYF.

The chain is built from TRBV5-4 and TRBJ2-3; 7 positions agree with TRBD2. The CDR3 has 16 residues. Germline V gene data show CDR1 as SGHNT and CDR2 as YYREEE (reference sequence). V lost 1 base and J lost 4; bases outside the gene matches: 9. CDR3 protein: CASSLFLRGVADTQYF. The CDR3 bases are TGTGCCAGCAGCTTGTTCCTCCGGGGGGTTGCAGATACGCAGTATTTT.

The chain combines TRBV19 with TRBJ2-1; 9 nucleotides agree with TRBD2. The junction had 10 bases not matched to a gene; V was cut back by 7 bases and J by 9 bases. CDR3 length: 14 amino acids. Germline lookup yields CDR1 LNHDA and CDR2 SQIVND (reference sequence). CDR3 nucleotide sequence: TGTGCCAGTACGCGGAGCGGGGGGTGGGGTGAGCAGTTCTTC. It translates to CASTRSGGWGEQFF.

V and J are TRBV11-2 and TRBJ2-1; 7 bases agree with TRBD2. CDR3 length equals 13 residues. Germline V gene lookup returns CDR1 SGHAT and CDR2 FQNNGV. V lost 6 bases, J lost 4 bases, and 3 bases stayed unmatched. The CDR3 sequence: CASRAGLYNEQFF. Written as DNA, the CDR3 is TGTGCCAGCAGGGCGGGACTATACAATGAGCAGTTCTTC.

V gene TRBV5-6 combines with J gene TRBJ1-1; a weak D match, TRBD1 (5 bases). Trimming removed 4 bases at V and 1 base at J, with 20 bases between. The CDR3 extends over 17 amino acids. Germline lookup yields CDR1 SGHDT and CDR2 YYEEEE. The CDR3 DNA is TGTGCCAGCAGCACCCTTCGACGAGGGGTAACGAACACTGAAGCTTTCTTT. This codes for CASSTLRRGVTNTEAFF.

V usage is TRBV3-1 (or the pseudogene TRBV3-2) and J usage is TRBJ2-1; TRBD1 matches 10 bases. CDR3 length: 15 amino acids. Trimming cost V 4 bases and J 8 bases; bases outside gene matches: 8. The germline CDR1 and CDR2 sequences are LGHDT and YNNKEL (reference sequence). CDR3 nucleotide sequence: TGTGCCAGCAGCCGACCTGGACAGGGGGACTATGAGCAGTTCTTC. Translating gives CASSRPGQGDYEQFF.

This clone was seen only a few times. V and J are TRBV7-9 and TRBJ2-5, with TRBD2 matching over 15 bases. Germline CDR1 is SEHNR and CDR2 is FQNEAQ (reference sequence). The CDR3 has 17 residues. V lost 5 bases and J lost 5; bases outside the gene matches: 9. The CDR3 DNA is TGTGCCAGCAGCGACGCGGGACTAGCGGGGGGCGGGGAGACCCAGTACTTC. As protein: CASSDAGLAGGGETQYF.

The chain uses TRBV7-3 and TRBJ2-1, with D possibly being TRBD1 or TRBD2 (6 bases each). CDR1 and CDR2 from the germline V gene are SGHTA and FQGTGA. CDR3 length equals 16 residues. V was trimmed by 1 base and J by 3 bases, leaving 13 bases between them. CDR3 DNA: TGTGCCAGCAGCTTAATGGGACGGGGGCTCTACAATGAGCAGTTCTTC. This translates into CASSLMGRGLYNEQFF. The full variable domain, its missing parts supplied by reference TRBV7-3 and TRBJ2-1, is GAGVSQTPSNKVTEKGKYVELRCDPISGHTALYWYRQSLGQGPEFLIYFQGTGAADDSGLPNDRFFAVRPEGSVSTLKIQRTERGDSAVYLCASSLMGRGLYNEQFFGPGTRLTVL.

The chain uses TRBV27 and TRBJ1-4; D is perhaps TRBD1 (5 bases). Deletions cut 1 base from V and 7 bases from J, with 16 bases between. This CDR3 comprises 16 residues. Germline CDR1 and CDR2: MNHEY and SMNVEV (reference sequence). CDR3 sequence reads: CASSLWSGQGVEKLFF. DNA for the CDR3: TGTGCCAGCAGTTTATGGTCGGGGCAGGGAGTTGAAAAACTGTTTTTT.

CDR3 residues: CASSDGLAEYNEQFF. CDR3 coding DNA: TGCGCCAGCAGCGATGGACTAGCGGAGTACAATGAGCAGTTCTTC. The chain employs TRBV5-1 and TRBJ2-1; TRBD2 matches at 10 bases. Germline-derived CDR1 and CDR2 are SGHRS and YFSETQ. The CDR3 is 15 amino acids. V lost 4 bases, J lost 4 bases, and 5 bases stayed unmatched. The variable domain in full, with the rest retrieved from reference TRBV5-1 and TRBJ2-1, is KAGVTQTPRYLIKTRGQQVTLSCSPISGHRSVSWYQQTPGQGLQFLFEYFSETQRNKGNFPGRFSGRQFSNSRSEMNVSTLELGDSALYLCASSDGLAEYNEQFFGPGTRLTVL.

The gene calls are TRBV5-1 and TRBJ2-7, with 10 bases fitting TRBD2. The germline gives CDR1 SGHRS, CDR2 YFSETQ. The CDR3 runs to 14 residues. Unmatched junction bases numbered 3, after V lost 0 bases and J lost 6 bases. Written as DNA, the CDR3 is TGCGCCAGCAGCTTGGGAGCGGGAGGGCGCGAGCAGTACTTC. This sequence encodes CASSLGAGGREQYF. Filled out from reference TRBV5-1 and TRBJ2-7, the complete variable domain reads KAGVTQTPRYLIKTRGQQVTLSCSPISGHRSVSWYQQTPGQGLQFLFEYFSETQRNKGNFPGRFSGRQFSNSRSEMNVSTLELGDSALYLCASSLGAGGREQYFGPGTRLTVT.

The chain combines TRBV6-5 with TRBJ1-6; 8 bases line up with TRBD1. From germline, CDR1 is MNHEY and CDR2 SVGAGI. CDR3 length: 14 residues. V lost 8 bases to trimming and J lost 7 bases; unmatched junction nucleotides: 7. This CDR3 is CASCRTGKNSPLHF. The CDR3 DNA sequence: TGTGCCAGCTGCCGGACAGGGAAGAATTCACCCCTCCACTTT.

J is TRBJ1-2 and V is TRBV7-2, with D tentatively TRBD1 (5 bases). V was clipped by 1 base and J by 2 bases, with 8 bases between them. This CDR3 comprises 14 residues. CDR1 and CDR2 (germline): SGHTA, FQGNSA. The CDR3 coding sequence is TGTGCCAGCAGCTTAGGGGCAGGGAACTATGGCTACACCTTC. Translated, it gives CASSLGAGNYGYTF.

This chain uses TRBV27 with TRBJ1-1, with 8 nucleotides matching TRBD1. Germline CDR1 is MNHEY and CDR2 is SMNVEV (reference sequence). The CDR3 sequence is 16 residues long. Unmatched junction bases numbered 9, after V lost 0 bases and J lost 6 bases. In DNA, the CDR3 is TGTGCCAGCAGTTTATCGGTCAGGGGGCTAGGGTCTGAAGCTTTCTTT. Residues: CASSLSVRGLGSEAFF.

This clone appeared a single time. The genes are TRBV5-6 and TRBJ2-7; tentatively, D is TRBD2 (5 bases). This CDR3 has 13 amino acids. The V gene lost 0 bases and the J gene lost 9 bases, with 13 bases spanning the gap. Germline CDR1 and CDR2: SGHDT and YYEEEE. The CDR3 reads CASSLAAKSGQYF. The CDR3 nucleotides read TGTGCCAGCAGCTTGGCCGCCAAGAGCGGGCAGTACTTC.

This rearrangement joins TRBV24-1 to TRBJ1-3, with D possibly being TRBD1 (5 bases). Per germline, CDR1 KGHDR and CDR2 SFDVKD. Trimming pared 2 bases from V and 4 bases from J, leaving 8 bases between. The CDR3 length is 14 residues. The CDR3 DNA reads TGTGCCACCAGTGATTCAGGGTACGGAAACACCATATATTTT. Translation: CATSDSGYGNTIYF.

V and J are TRBV19 and TRBJ1-2, with TRBD1 matching over 9 bases. This CDR3 is 13 amino acids long. Germline V gives CDR1 LNHDA, CDR2 SQIVND (reference sequence). V lost 7 bases, J lost 4 bases, and 4 bases stayed unmatched. The CDR3 sequence is CASNNRGPYGYTF. The CDR3 region has the DNA TGTGCCAGTAATAACAGGGGGCCCTATGGCTACACCTTC.

The rearrangement uses TRBV5-1 and TRBJ1-3; 7 bases fit TRBD1. In germline, CDR1 is SGHRS, CDR2 YFSETQ. Trimming cost V 0 bases and J 3 bases; bases outside gene matches: 6. The CDR3 runs 16 residues. The CDR3 region has the DNA TGCGCCAGCAGCTTGGGACAGGGTGGATATGGAAACACCATATATTTT. Translation: CASSLGQGGYGNTIYF.

CDR3 nucleotides: TGCGCCAGCAGCCAAGAAAAGGGGGCGCGGTGGGTCTATGGCTACACCTTC. Translation gives CASSQEKGARWVYGYTF. This sequence joins TRBV4-3 and TRBJ1-2; 7 bases align to TRBD1. Germline loops: CDR1 LGHNA, CDR2 YSLEER. The CDR3 runs to 17 residues. J lost 4 bases, V lost 0 bases, and 11 bases had no gene match.